A selection of T cell receptor beta chains follows, all from one sample in a study of T cells in Graves' hyperthyroidism and ophthalmopathy. TCRdb redid the calling of the multiplex PCR reads with MiXCR, one entry per CDR3 protein. The sample lists 480,000 or so distinct CDR3 sequences; over 13% were seen once. The sample was blood. Source of these receptors: a woman younger than 35 with Graves' hyperthyroidism. Each CDR3 is given with its conserved first and last residue. D genes are given only for firm matches. Expanded clones are given a class, and other clones once, few, many or no size at all.

size	V	D	J	DNA	CDR3
many	TRBV20-1	.	TRBJ1-1	TGCAGTGCTAGCAGGGCCCGGGACACTGAAGCTTTCTTT	CSASRARDTEAFF
.	TRBV4-2	.	TRBJ1-2	TGTGCCAGCAGCCAAGAGTCCCAGGGAGGCTATGGCTACACCTTC	CASSQESQGGYGYTF
.	TRBV6-1	TRBD1	TRBJ2-2	TGTGCCAGCAGAGACAGGGTTGGGGAGCTGTTTTTT	CASRDRVGELFF
.	TRBV13	.	TRBJ2-1	TGTGCCAGCAGCAAGGGACCCATGCAGTTCTTC	CASSKGPMQFF
.	TRBV7-9	TRBD2	TRBJ2-2	TGTGCCAACAGCCCCCCTAGCGGTTCGAACACCGGGGAGCTGTTTTTT	CANSPPSGSNTGELFF
many	TRBV2	.	TRBJ2-1	TGTGCCAGCAGTGATCCGTCCGACAATGAGCAGTTCTTC	CASSDPSDNEQFF
many	TRBV2	.	TRBJ2-1	TGTGCCAGCATTAAGGACCGTGGGAATGAGCAGTTCTTC	CASIKDRGNEQFF
.	TRBV11-3	.	TRBJ2-7	TGTGCCAGCAGCTCGGGGTGGGGTGGCGCCGAGCAGTACTTC	CASSSGWGGAEQYF
many	TRBV28	.	TRBJ2-5	TGTGCCAGCAGCATAGCCGGGGGCCGGGCCCAGTACTTC	CASSIAGGRAQYF
many	TRBV20-1	TRBD1	TRBJ1-2	TGCAGTGCTAGTCAGGACAGGGTAGGCTACACCTTC	CSASQDRVGYTF
.	TRBV19	TRBD2	TRBJ2-3	TGTGCCAGTAGTATCGTGGGACTAGCGGCAACAGATACGCAGTATTTT	CASSIVGLAATDTQYF
many	TRBV30	TRBD2	TRBJ2-5	TGTGCCTGGAGTGGACCTAGCGGGCAGACCCAGTACTTC	CAWSGPSGQTQYF
many	TRBV10-3	.	TRBJ2-7	TGTGCCATCAGTGAGAGACAGGCCTACGAGCAGTACTTC	CAISERQAYEQYF
many	TRBV5-1	.	TRBJ2-3	TGCGCCAGCAGCCTTCGGCCCCCGGAGGTCACAGATACGCAGTATTTT	CASSLRPPEVTDTQYF
many	TRBV27	.	TRBJ2-3	TGTGCCAGCCGGACACCTTCCTTAGGGAGGCAGTATTTT	CASRTPSLGRQYF
many	TRBV27	.	TRBJ1-2	TGTGCCAGCAGTCCCCGGGAGGAGTTCTATGGCTACACCTTC	CASSPREEFYGYTF
many	TRBV6-1	TRBD2	TRBJ2-7	TGTGCCAGCACCTCGCCGTCCAGCGGGAGGGGGGACGAGCAGTACTTC	CASTSPSSGRGDEQYF
many	TRBV6-1	.	TRBJ1-5	.	CASILGQGGQPQHF
many	TRBV30	TRBD1	TRBJ1-5	TGTGCCTGGAGCCGGGACAGGTTCAATCAGCCCCAGCATTTT	CAWSRDRFNQPQHF
many	TRBV6-6	.	TRBJ1-2	TGTGCCAGCAGTTACCGTCCCGAGGCAGGGTCGCGCGATGGCTACACCTTC	CASSYRPEAGSRDGYTF
.	TRBV2	TRBD1	TRBJ2-1	TGTGCCAGCAGTTATGACAGGGGGAACTACAATGAGCAGTTCTTC	CASSYDRGNYNEQFF
many	TRBV11-2	.	TRBJ1-1	TGTGCCAGCAGCACTCTCGGGGGTGTATCTGAAGCTTTCTTT	CASSTLGGVSEAFF
many	TRBV20-1	.	TRBJ1-6	TGCAGTGCTAGAGTCCCGGGAAGGAATTCACCCCTCCACTTT	CSARVPGRNSPLHF
once	TRBV20-1	TRBD2	TRBJ2-5	TGCAGTGCTAGAAAAACCGGGACTAGGGAAGAGACCCAGTACTTC	CSARKTGTREETQYF
.	TRBV6-1	.	TRBJ2-2	TGTGCCAGCAGTGAACCCACTGGACGGACCGGGGAGCTGTTTTTT	CASSEPTGRTGELFF
few	TRBV9	TRBD1	TRBJ2-1	TGTGCCAGCAGCGTAGTACAGGGGTCATACAATGAGCAGTTCTTC	CASSVVQGSYNEQFF
few	TRBV5-1	.	TRBJ1-2	TGCGCCAGCAGCTTGGCCCAACAGGGCTACTATGGCTACACCTTC	CASSLAQQGYYGYTF
many	TRBV29-1	.	TRBJ1-1	TGCAGCGTTGCCCCTACTGCGAACACTGAAGCTTTCTTT	CSVAPTANTEAFF
few	TRBV6-5	TRBD2	TRBJ2-2	TGTGCCAGCAGTTACCCTACTAGCGGGACGAACACCGGGGAGCTGTTTTTT	CASSYPTSGTNTGELFF
.	TRBV7-2	TRBD2	TRBJ2-3	TGTGCCAGCAGCCAAGGATGGAAGCGGGAGGCCACAGATACGCAGTATTTT	CASSQGWKREATDTQYF
many	TRBV2	.	TRBJ1-5	TGTGCCAGCAGGCGGGGGGTAATAAACAATCAGCCCCAGCATTTT	CASRRGVINNQPQHF
many	TRBV11-3	.	TRBJ2-6	TGTGCCAGCAGCCGCGACCTGTCTGGGGCCAACGTCCTGACTTTC	CASSRDLSGANVLTF
once	TRBV7-4	TRBD1	TRBJ1-1	TGTGCCAGCAGCGCCACCCAGGGGGCGGGGAACACTGAAGCTTTCTTT	CASSATQGAGNTEAFF
many	TRBV20-1	.	TRBJ2-5	TGCAGTGCTAGCCGCAGGGAAGAGACCCAGTACTTC	CSASRREETQYF
many	TRBV9	.	TRBJ1-1	TGTGCCAGCAGCGTAGCTGGGGGGGTCGCTGAAGCTTTCTTT	CASSVAGGVAEAFF
few	TRBV15	.	TRBJ1-1	TGTGCCACCAGCAGAGAGCGCGGCGTGAACACTGAAGCTTTCTTT	CATSRERGVNTEAFF
many	TRBV19	.	TRBJ1-6	TGTGCCAGTAAGGGGGGGAGCTCCTATAATTCACCCCTCCACTTT	CASKGGSSYNSPLHF
once	TRBV11-3	TRBD2	TRBJ2-1	TGTGCCAGCAGCTTGGCCGGGGGGAGGGCCAAGGAGCAGTTCTTC	CASSLAGGRAKEQFF
many	TRBV10-3	TRBD2	TRBJ2-7	TGTGCCGTCGGGACTAGCGGGTACTCCTACGAGCAGTACTTC	CAVGTSGYSYEQYF
many	TRBV28	.	TRBJ2-7	TGTGCCAGCAGTTTATACTTCAGACTGTCAGATCTCTCCTACGAGCAGTACTTC	CASSLYFRLSDLSYEQYF
once	TRBV7-9	.	TRBJ2-1	TGTGCCAGCAGCTTTGGACTAGGGGGCTCCTACAATGAGCAGTTCTTC	CASSFGLGGSYNEQFF
many	TRBV30	.	TRBJ1-3	TGTGCCTGGACCCGGGAGGCACCGAACACCATATATTTT	CAWTREAPNTIYF
many	TRBV30	.	TRBJ2-4	TGTGCCTGGAGTGTAGGCTTGGACCTGGCCAAAAACATTCAGTACTTC	CAWSVGLDLAKNIQYF
.	TRBV29-1	TRBD1	TRBJ1-4	TGCAGCGTTGAAGATATAGGGACAGGGGGGGAAAAACTGTTTTTT	CSVEDIGTGGEKLFF
many	TRBV27	.	TRBJ1-5	TGTGCCTCCCAAAGAGGCGGTAATCAGCCCCAGCATTTT	CASQRGGNQPQHF
.	TRBV20-1	TRBD1	TRBJ2-5	TGCAGTGCTAGAGGCGGGACAGGTTTTTGGGAGACCCAGTACTTC	CSARGGTGFWETQYF
many	TRBV7-3	.	TRBJ2-5	TGTGCCAGCAGCTTTAGTGGCTCCGCGGGGGAGACCCAGTACTTC	CASSFSGSAGETQYF
.	TRBV7-9	TRBD2	TRBJ2-1	TGTGCCAGCCACCCCGGACTAGCGGCCTACAATGAGCAGTTCTTC	CASHPGLAAYNEQFF
few	TRBV30	.	TRBJ1-1	TGTGCCTGGAGTAAGATTACAGGGAGGCCTGAAGCTTTCTTT	CAWSKITGRPEAFF
many	TRBV30	TRBD1	TRBJ1-5	TGTGCCTGGAGTGTACACAGGGGGCGACAGCCCCAGCATTTT	CAWSVHRGRQPQHF
many	TRBV12-3/TRBV12-4	.	TRBJ2-1	TGTGCCAGCAGTTTGTCAGGTGGGGCGGTCAAGAATGAGCAGTTCTTC	CASSLSGGAVKNEQFF
few	TRBV20-1	TRBD2	TRBJ2-1	TGCAGTGCTGGACTTAGCGGGAGCCTCAATGAGCAGTTCTTC	CSAGLSGSLNEQFF